Each of the 17 T cell receptor delta chains below was sequenced from the same sample in a study of γδ T cells in repeated Plasmodium falciparum infection. TCRdb re-called the multiplex PCR reads with CATT. The sample has approximately 60,000 delta-chain clones; approximately 1.5% are singletons. Bulk repertoires came from Vgamma9/Vdelta2+ or Vdelta2-negative gammadelta T cells flow-sorted from PBMC. Sequencing was carried out using gamma-delta T cells from blood. The source of these receptors is a pool of human donors (malaria-infected and uninfected, not separated).

This clone has more than one count but fewer than ten. TCRdb's listed protein matches a much larger clone and diverges from this DNA's translation at residue 12, likely through a read error; the protein shown comes from the DNA. The chain links TRDV1 to TRDJ1, with 10 bases fitting TRDD3. Germline values: CDR1 TSWWSYY, CDR2 QGS. The CDR3 is 20 residues long. With 1 base clipped from V and 0 bases from J, the junction kept 14 bases outside the gene matches. Here the CDR3 reads CALGEPKYWGIFPYTDKLIF. CDR3 sequence (DNA): TGTGCTCTTGGGGAACCAAAGTACTGGGGGATCTTCCCGTACACCGATAAACTCATCTTT.

This clone was observed a few times. TCRdb records a much larger clone's protein for this DNA, with a difference at residue 4 that likely arises from a read error; the protein given is the translation of the DNA. The chain carries TRDV1 and TRDJ1; 13 positions match TRDD3. The length of the CDR3 is 22 residues. The ends lost 7 bases at V and 2 bases at J; junction bases unmatched: 25. The germline gives CDR1 TSWWSYY, CDR2 QGS. The DNA for the CDR3 is TGTGCTCTTGAGGATGCTCACTTCCCCATACTGGGGGATACGCCCGATACCGATAAACTCATCTTT. Its translation is CALEDAHFPILGDTPDTDKLIF.

A remark on this clone: The protein in TCRdb stems from a much larger clone and differs at residue 10 from this DNA's translation, likely a read error; here the protein is translated from the DNA. The chain uses TRDV3 and TRDJ1; TRDD3 is a possible D gene (6 bases). CDR3 size: 19 residues. V dropped 5 bases and J dropped 4 bases, with 35 bases sitting between them. Looked up from germline, CDR1 is TVYSNPD and CDR2 is GDNSRS (reference sequence). The CDR3 here is CAATGLPPQTRSRNDKLIF. The CDR3 nucleotides read TGTGCCGCCACTGGGCTCCCTCCCCAGACACGGTCACGGAACGATAAACTCATCTTT.

A note on this clone: An end of the junction differs from the germline gene, which may be a read error. The rearrangement joins TRDV2 to TRDJ1, with 7 positions matching TRDD3. Germline CDR1 reads GEAIGNYY; CDR2 reads EKD. CDR3 length: 21 residues. The CDR3 loop reads CACDTYQEEEDIWGYTDRLIF. The CDR3, as DNA: TGTGCCTGTGACACATATCAGGAAGAAGAGGATATCTGGGGGTACACCGATAGACTCATCTTT.

Remarks on this clone: TCRdb attributes to this sequence the protein of a much larger clone, which differs from the DNA translation at residue 9; a read error is likely, and the protein displayed is translated from the DNA. The chain carries TRDV2 and TRDJ1, with D perhaps matching TRDD2 (5 bases). From germline, CDR1 is GEAIGNYY and CDR2 EKD. Trimming shortened V by 2 bases and J by 0 bases, and 18 bases separated the two germline ends. CDR3 size: 17 residues. CDR3 nucleotide sequence: TGTGCCTGTGACAACCGCCTACTGTGGTTTAACACCGATAAACTCATCTTT. Translation: CACDNRLLWFNTDKLIF.

This clone was counted between two and nine times. This DNA's translation and the protein TCRdb lists, from a much larger clone, do not match at residue 11, likely due to a read error; the protein shown is translated from the DNA. J gene calling gave no result, while the V gene is TRDV2; the table assigns TRDD3, which was not confirmed against the DNA. CDR1 is GEAIGNYY and CDR2 is EKD in the germline V gene. The CDR3 runs 20 residues. DNA of the CDR3: TGTGCCTGTGACACAGAGACTTCCTCCGAGCCCCAACGGGGGATACTAGGCCTCATCTTT. This gives the protein CACDTETSSEPQRGILGLIF.

Of note for this clone: The mismatch at residue 9 between this DNA's translation and the TCRdb protein of a much larger clone likely reflects a read error; the protein shown is translated from the DNA. The V and J genes are TRDV1 and TRDJ1, with 7 bases aligning to TRDD3. The germline CDR1 and CDR2 sequences are TSWWSYY and QGS. J gave up 0 bases and V 0 bases, and 16 bases lay outside the gene matches. The CDR3 totals 20 residues. The CDR3 sequence: CALGELVPFKWGTYTDKLIF. DNA of the CDR3: TGTGCTCTTGGGGAACTAGTACCCTTCAAGTGGGGGACGTACACCGATAAACTCATCTTT.

On this clone: The junction shows a germline mismatch at one end, possibly a read error. The chain carries TRDV2 and TRDJ1, with 7 bases matching TRDD3. In the absence of a J gene in TCRdb, the DNA was matched to germline to assign it here. The CDR3 has 18 amino acids. Germline V gene sequence: CDR1 GEAIGNYY, CDR2 EKD. The CDR3 reads CARDSRDTPLSHTDKLIF. CDR3 in DNA: TGTGCCCGTGACTCTAGGGATACCCCATTATCTCACACCGATAAACTCATCTTT.

There are many counts of this clone. A single base separates this from a much larger clone, so it may be a read error. V is TRDV1 and J is TRDJ1; a possible D gene is TRDD2 (6 bases). V was shortened by 8 bases and J by 0 bases, with 22 bases between the two germline ends. The CDR3 consists of 17 residues. CDR1 TSWWSYY and CDR2 QGS come from the germline V gene. This chain's CDR3 is CALILAFPSHYTDKLIF. CDR3 sequence (DNA): TGTGCTCTTATACTGGCCTTCCCCTCTCATTACACCGATAAACTCATCTTT.

This clone was recorded a few times. A far larger clone is just one base off, so this is likely a read error. Additional DNA sequences in this sample encode the identical CDR3. This rearrangement joins TRDV3 to TRDJ1, with 12 bases fitting TRDD3. The CDR3 sequence is 19 residues long. In germline, CDR1 is TVYSNPD, CDR2 GDNSRS (reference sequence). The CDR3 region is CALIPRLGWGIRRSDKLIF. The CDR3 nucleotides read TGCGCCTTAATCCCCAGGTTAGGCTGGGGGATACGGCGCAGTGATAAACTCATCTTT.

This clone was counted only a few times. The protein TCRdb lists belongs to a much larger clone and differs from this DNA's translation at residue 27, which points to a read error; the protein shown is made from the DNA. The V gene corresponds to TRDV2; no J gene was called; the table's D call TRDD3 went unverified against the DNA. CDR3 length: 29 residues. Per germline, CDR1 GEAIGNYY and CDR2 EKD. The CDR3 nucleotides are TGTGCCTGTGACCCTGCCTTCCGGCCCAATGGAGTAGAGCCCTTACTGGGGGCCGACGCTGACCTATACACCGATAAATTCATCTTT. Residues: CACDPAFRPNGVEPLLGADADLYTDKFIF.

Worth noting for this clone: TCRdb's entry gives the protein of a much larger clone, which mismatches this DNA's translation at residue 11, likely from a read error; the protein reported here is translated from the DNA. The rearrangement uses TRDV1 and TRDJ1, with 10 nucleotides matching TRDD3. The J gene is absent in TCRdb and was assigned here via DNA matching to germline. Trimming at V came to 7 bases and at J to 3 bases, leaving 11 bases not matched to a gene. The CDR3 is 16 amino acids. Germline loops: CDR1 TSWWSYY, CDR2 QGS. Here the CDR3 reads CALARGGYVDADKLIF. The CDR3 DNA sequence: TGTGCTCTTGCGAGAGGGGGATACGTCGACGCCGATAAACTCATCTTT.

About this clone itself: The TCRdb protein comes from a much larger clone and disagrees with this DNA's translation at residue 7, likely due to a read error; the protein given here is derived from the DNA. The chain is built from TRDV1 and TRDJ1; 10 positions agree with TRDD3. Because TCRdb records no J gene, it was assigned here through a match of the DNA to germline. CDR3 size: 20 residues. Trimming took 3 bases from V and 0 from J; bases not matched to a gene: 16. Germline V gene data show CDR1 as TSWWSYY and CDR2 as QGS. For the CDR3, the DNA is TGTGCTCTTGGGGACCAGTCTCCTGCGTGGGGGATACATTACACCGATAAACTCATCTTT. As protein: CALGDQSPAWGIHYTDKLIF.

About this clone: The protein that TCRdb holds for this DNA derives from a much larger clone and differs from the translated DNA at residue 16, which likely indicates a read error; the protein shown here is translated from the DNA. The V call is TRDV1, the J call TRDJ1, with TRDD3 matching over 11 bases. The germline V gene encodes CDR1 TSWWSYY and CDR2 QGS. The CDR3 runs to 27 residues. V was clipped by 1 base and J by 3 bases; unmatched bases: 37. This chain's CDR3 is CALGEPHTPVGSWVYHLGGYGADKLIF. The CDR3 DNA sequence: TGTGCTCTTGGGGAACCTCATACCCCGGTAGGATCTTGGGTTTACCACCTTGGGGGATACGGGGCCGATAAACTCATCTTT.

In this sample, this clone turned up a few times. The protein in TCRdb stems from a much larger clone and differs at residue 5 from this DNA's translation, likely a read error; here the protein is translated from the DNA. The J gene is TRDJ1, the V gene TRDV1; unclear D gene. V was trimmed by 3 bases and J by 3 bases, leaving 29 bases between them. From germline, CDR1 is TSWWSYY and CDR2 QGS. This CDR3 contains 20 residues. The chain's CDR3 is CALGDLGPYGNGHQADKLIF. The CDR3 region has the DNA TGTGCTCTTGGGGACCTAGGGCCCTATGGCAATGGCCACCAAGCCGATAAACTCATCTTT.

At least ten counts were recorded for this clone. TCRdb's entry gives the protein of a much larger clone, which mismatches this DNA's translation at residue 6, likely from a read error; the protein reported here is translated from the DNA. The chain links TRDV1 to TRDJ1; D gene ambiguous. CDR3 length equals 14 residues. V lost 1 base and J 3 bases, leaving 9 bases between the germline ends. Germline CDR1 reads TSWWSYY; CDR2 reads QGS. The CDR3, as DNA: TGTGCTCTTGGGGAACCAGGGTTGTCCGATAAACTCATCTTT. Translated: CALGEPGLSDKLIF.

This clone was observed many times. The J gene is TRDJ1, the V gene TRDV1, with 9 nucleotides matching TRDD3. The CDR3 extends over 16 amino acids. Trimming at V came to 0 bases and at J to 7 bases, leaving 9 bases not matched to a gene. The germline V gene has CDR1 TSWWSYY and CDR2 QGS. The CDR3 DNA reads as TGTGCTCTTGGGGAACTTAGTACTGGGGGAACAAGTAAACTCATCTTT. Translating gives CALGELSTGGTSKLIF.